These T cell receptor beta chains were read from a single sample in a study of T-cell memory formation after mild COVID-19. One entry per CDR3 protein, called by TCRdb with MiXCR from the 5' RACE reads. The sample has roughly 130,000 distinct CDR3 sequences, roughly 6% seen once; the top ten hold under 2.5%. Source material: PBMCs or a T cell subset sorted from them (not recorded which). The receptor source for this set is an adult woman who had mild COVID-19 (a few samples of this study predate the infection). Cell type and time point are not known. The CDR3 runs from the conserved cysteine through the conserved F or W. The D gene is left open where the match is weak. Only some rows state a clone size, as once, few, many or a class for expanded clones.

V gene,clone size,D gene,J gene,CDR3 DNA,CDR3 protein
TRBV5-1,NA,NA,TRBJ2-5,TGCGCCAGCGGCCCTTTAAGGGGGCAAGAGACCCAGTACTTC,CASGPLRGQETQYF
TRBV7-9,many,NA,TRBJ1-2,TGTGCCAGCAGCCCGGCAAGCTATGGCTACACCTTC,CASSPASYGYTF
TRBV7-9,few,NA,TRBJ2-2,TGTGCCAGCAGCTTAGTTGGGGCCACCGGGGAGCTGTTTTTT,CASSLVGATGELFF
TRBV9,NA,NA,TRBJ2-1,TGTGCCAGCAGCGTGGGGACCCTCAGACCTAATGAGCAGTTCTTC,CASSVGTLRPNEQFF
TRBV29-1,many,TRBD1,TRBJ1-2,TGCAGCGACAGGGGAGGCTATGGCTACACCTTC,CSDRGGYGYTF
TRBV7-3,NA,TRBD1,TRBJ2-1,TGTGCCAGCAGCCCGAGGACAGGGACCAATGAGCAGTTCTTC,CASSPRTGTNEQFF
TRBV6-2/TRBV6-3,NA,TRBD1,TRBJ2-1,TGTGCCAGCAGCAACAGGGGGCTCTCCTACAATGAGCAGTTCTTC,CASSNRGLSYNEQFF
TRBV7-2,many,NA,TRBJ2-3,TGTGCCAGCAGCTTAGTCCCAGATACGCAGTATTTT,CASSLVPDTQYF
TRBV20-1,NA,TRBD1,TRBJ1-2,TGCAGTGCTAGGGCGGGACAGGGGGCAAGGAATTATTATGGCTACACCTTC,CSARAGQGARNYYGYTF
TRBV5-6,many,NA,TRBJ1-4,TGTGCCAGCAGCTTGGGGGGCGGTCCAACTAATGAAAAACTGTTTTTT,CASSLGGGPTNEKLFF
TRBV11-2,few,TRBD1,TRBJ2-1,TGTGCCAGCAGCTTAGAGGACGGGACAGGGAGGTACAATGAGCAGTTCTTC,CASSLEDGTGRYNEQFF
TRBV5-1,many,TRBD1,TRBJ2-1,TGCGCCAGCAGCCCGACAGGGATCAATGAGCAGTTCTTC,CASSPTGINEQFF
TRBV5-1,many,NA,TRBJ2-7,TGCGCCAGCAGCTTGCTCACTGGGACCTACGAGCAGTACTTC,CASSLLTGTYEQYF
TRBV6-2/TRBV6-3,NA,NA,TRBJ1-1,TGTGCCAGCAGGCATACAGGGACCCAATCCCCTGAAGCTTTCTTT,CASRHTGTQSPEAFF
TRBV5-1,NA,TRBD2,TRBJ2-3,TGCGCCAGCAGCACCGCGGGGGAAGATACGCAGTATTTT,CASSTAGEDTQYF
TRBV4-2,NA,NA,TRBJ2-7,TGTGCCAGCAGCCCCACAGGAGCCGACCTCTACGAGCAGTACTTC,CASSPTGADLYEQYF
TRBV29-1,few,NA,TRBJ1-1,TGCAGCGTTCAAGGGAACACTGAAGCTTTCTTT,CSVQGNTEAFF
TRBV12-3/TRBV12-4,many,NA,TRBJ2-2,TGTGCCAGCAGTTTTGTCCCCCGTCTGTCAGGGAACACCGGGGAGCTGTTTTTT,CASSFVPRLSGNTGELFF
TRBV7-2,many,NA,TRBJ2-2,TGTGCCAGCAGCTTAATGCCGGGATCCACCGGGGAGCTGTTTTTT,CASSLMPGSTGELFF
TRBV12-3/TRBV12-4,few,TRBD2,TRBJ2-7,TGTGCCAGCAGCCCAGTTGGCGGGAGGGCCTACGAGCAGTACTTC,CASSPVGGRAYEQYF
TRBV20-1,NA,NA,TRBJ2-3,TGCAGTGCTAGAGATCAGAGGGGGACAGATACGCAGTATTTT,CSARDQRGTDTQYF
TRBV5-1,many,NA,TRBJ2-1,TGCGCCAGCAGCTTGGCTGGTAGCGGCTCCCCGTCGGATGAGCAGTTCTTC,CASSLAGSGSPSDEQFF
TRBV27,NA,NA,TRBJ1-6,TGTGCCAGCAGTTTTTTGAATTCACCCCTCCACTTT,CASSFLNSPLHF
TRBV6-5,NA,TRBD1,TRBJ2-5,TGTGCCAGCAGTACCCGCAGGGGGCCCCAAGAGACCCAGTACTTC,CASSTRRGPQETQYF
TRBV24-1,NA,NA,TRBJ1-5,TGTGCCACCAGTGATCCTGACAGTATCGGTCAGCCCCAGCATTTT,CATSDPDSIGQPQHF
TRBV12-3/TRBV12-4,few,TRBD2,TRBJ2-1,TGTGCCAGCACTTTCCAACTAGCGGGAGCGGTTGAGCAGTTCTTC,CASTFQLAGAVEQFF
TRBV4-3,NA,TRBD1,TRBJ2-7,TGCGCCAGCAGCCACTATCCCGCCGGGACAGGCTCCTACGAGCAGTACTTC,CASSHYPAGTGSYEQYF
TRBV7-2,many,NA,TRBJ1-5,TGTGCCAGCAGCTTAGCCGAGGGACAGCCCCAGCATTTT,CASSLAEGQPQHF
TRBV15,once,NA,TRBJ1-1,TGTGCCACCAGCTGGGACGGGCTGGGCACTGAAGCTTTATTT,CATSWDGLGTEALF
TRBV6-6,many,TRBD2,TRBJ2-7,TGTGCCAGCAGTCAGCGGTTCCTAGCGGGAGGCCACGAGCAGTACTTC,CASSQRFLAGGHEQYF
TRBV5-1,few,TRBD2,TRBJ2-7,TGCGCCAGCAGCTGGGGACTAGCGGACTCCTACGAGCAGTACTTC,CASSWGLADSYEQYF
TRBV18,few,NA,TRBJ2-7,TGTGCCAGCTCACCTTACGCTACCTACGAGCAGTACTTC,CASSPYATYEQYF
TRBV18,few,TRBD2,TRBJ2-7,TGTGCCAGCTCACAAGGGTTGAGCGGGGCCCACTCCTACGAGCAGTACTTC,CASSQGLSGAHSYEQYF
TRBV5-1,NA,TRBD1,TRBJ1-1,TGCGCCAGCAGCTTGGTCGACAGGGACAACACTGAAGCTTTCTTT,CASSLVDRDNTEAFF
TRBV7-2,many,TRBD2,TRBJ2-4,TGTGCCAGCAGCTCGCTTCGGGGGGGAAACATTCAGTACTTC,CASSSLRGGNIQYF
TRBV5-1,NA,NA,TRBJ1-2,TGCGCCAGCAGCTTGGGGAGCAGTTTCCGCGGAGGCTACACCTTC,CASSLGSSFRGGYTF
TRBV6-6,few,NA,TRBJ2-3,TGTGCCAGCAGATCCGGGAGACCCACAGATACGCAGTATTTT,CASRSGRPTDTQYF
TRBV25-1,many,TRBD1,TRBJ1-6,TGTGCCAGCAGGGTGGGGACAGAGAATTCACCCCTCCACTTT,CASRVGTENSPLHF
TRBV19,NA,NA,TRBJ2-2,TGTGCCACCTTTACTAGCTCGGACACCGGGGAGCTGTTTTTT,CATFTSSDTGELFF
TRBV5-1,many,NA,TRBJ2-3,TGCGCCAGCAGCTTCTATTACACAGATACGCAGTATTTT,CASSFYYTDTQYF
TRBV5-1,few,NA,TRBJ2-2,TGCGCCAGCAGCAGTACAGGATCGAACACCGGGGAGCTGTTTTTT,CASSSTGSNTGELFF
TRBV4-2,many,NA,TRBJ2-1,TGTGCCAGCAGCCAAGAGGACCGGAGCTCCTACAATGAGCAGTTCTTC,CASSQEDRSSYNEQFF
TRBV7-2,NA,TRBD2,TRBJ2-1,TGTGCCAGCAGCCCCCGACTAGCGGGAGCGAATGAGCAGTTCTTC,CASSPRLAGANEQFF
TRBV6-5,many,TRBD1,TRBJ1-2,TGTGCCAGCAGGACAGGGGACGGCTATGGCTACACCTTC,CASRTGDGYGYTF
TRBV5-1,many,NA,TRBJ2-3,TGCGCCAGCAGCTTGCGGGGGGCTGGCACAGATACGCAGTATTTT,CASSLRGAGTDTQYF
TRBV5-1,few,NA,TRBJ2-2,TGCGCCAGCAGCCCAGACCCCAACGGGGAGCTGTTTTTT,CASSPDPNGELFF
TRBV27,many,TRBD2,TRBJ2-7,TGTGCCAGCAGTTCCATAGCGGGGACCTACGAGCAGTACTTC,CASSSIAGTYEQYF
TRBV18,NA,NA,TRBJ2-5,TGTGCCAGCTCACCACCGCGAACAGGACAAGAGACCCAGTACTTC,CASSPPRTGQETQYF
TRBV3-1,NA,NA,TRBJ1-2,TGTGCCAGCAGCCAAGAGGCCGATACTAACTATGGCTACACCTTC,CASSQEADTNYGYTF
TRBV5-1,many,NA,TRBJ1-1,TGCGCCAGCAGCTTGGAAACAGATATGAACACTGAAGCTTTCTTT,CASSLETDMNTEAFF
TRBV2,NA,NA,TRBJ1-5,TGTGCCACCGGGTTCAGGAATAGCAATCAGCCCCAGCATTTT,CATGFRNSNQPQHF
TRBV10-3,few,NA,TRBJ2-5,TGTGCCATCAGTTCTTACAGGGAAGAGACCCAGTACTTC,CAISSYREETQYF
TRBV5-1,few,TRBD2,TRBJ2-5,TGCGCCAGCAGCGCCTCGACTAGCCCAGAGACCCAGTACTTC,CASSASTSPETQYF
TRBV12-3/TRBV12-4,many,NA,TRBJ1-1,TGTGCCAGCAGTTTGGGCGTCAATCCGGCCAAGCCGAACACTGAAGCTTTCTTT,CASSLGVNPAKPNTEAFF
TRBV7-7,few,NA,TRBJ2-3,TGTGCTAGCAGCAACGGGTACTGGGATACGCAGTATTTT,CASSNGYWDTQYF